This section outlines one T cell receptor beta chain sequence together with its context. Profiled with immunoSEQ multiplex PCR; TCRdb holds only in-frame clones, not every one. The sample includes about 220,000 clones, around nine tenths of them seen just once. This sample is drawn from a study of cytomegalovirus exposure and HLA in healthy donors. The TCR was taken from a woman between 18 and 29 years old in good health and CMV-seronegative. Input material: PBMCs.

CDR3 nucleotide sequence: TGTGCCAGCAGCTCGGCCGGGGGTACCTACGAGCAGTACTTC. This sequence encodes CASSSAGGTYEQYF. This chain connects TRBV5-4 to TRBJ2-7; tentatively, D is TRBD2 (6 bases). Germline V gene sequence: CDR1 SGHNT, CDR2 YYREEE (reference sequence). The CDR3 sequence is 14 residues long. V shed 3 bases and J shed 2 bases, with 12 bases lying between them.